The rows below give T cell receptor beta chains drawn from one sample of a study of T cell responses to AZD1222 COVID-19 vaccine. Using immunoSEQ multiplex PCR, the repertoire was profiled, and TCRdb retains in-frame clones only, with some absent. The sample contains over 85,000 clones, around nine tenths of which appear only once. The sample was peripheral blood, taken on day 0 of AZD1222 vaccination. These receptors all come from an adult in good health. Each CDR3 is given with its conserved first and last residue. The D gene is left open where the match is weak. The size entry is marked missing in some rows and otherwise reads once, few, many or a size class.

TRBJ1-5,TRBV30,-,-,TGTGCCTGGAGCGGGGACCCCAATCAGCCCCAGCATTTT,CAWSGDPNQPQHF
TRBJ2-2,TRBV19,-,-,TGTGCCAGTAGTGACACAGGGATCGGGGAGCTGTTTTTT,CASSDTGIGELFF
TRBJ1-2,TRBV10-3,-,TRBD1,TGTGCCATCAAGGGACAGGGAGGCTCCGGCTACACCTTC,CAIKGQGGSGYTF
TRBJ2-7,TRBV24-1,-,TRBD1,TGTGCCACCAGTGACAATGGACAGGGTTTGCAAGAGCAGTACTTC,CATSDNGQGLQEQYF
TRBJ2-2,TRBV28,few,-,TGTGCCAGCAGTTTGCCGGAGCGGAGCACCGGGGAGCTGTTTTTT,CASSLPERSTGELFF
TRBJ1-4,TRBV28,-,TRBD1,TGTGCCAGCAGTTCCTCCGAGACAGGGAAAAAAGAAAAACTGTTTTTT,CASSSSETGKKEKLFF
TRBJ2-1,TRBV7-3,-,-,TGTGCCAGCAGCCCACAGAGTTACAATGAGCAGTTCTTC,CASSPQSYNEQFF
TRBJ2-6,TRBV2,-,-,TGTGCCAGCAGTAGGGACGGAGGTTTAAGTTCTGGGGCCAACGTCCTGACTTTC,CASSRDGGLSSGANVLTF
TRBJ2-5,TRBV6-5,-,-,TGTGCCAGCAGCCGGGACTGGCACCAAGAGACCCAGTACTTC,CASSRDWHQETQYF
TRBJ1-4,TRBV19,once,-,TGTGCCAGTAGTCCCGAGCAAGGAGGTAATGAAAAACTGTTTTTT,CASSPEQGGNEKLFF
TRBJ1-3,TRBV11-2,-,-,TGTGCCAGCAGCTTAGATTCAGCCATTCGCGGAAACACCATATATTTT,CASSLDSAIRGNTIYF
TRBJ2-3,TRBV5-1,-,TRBD2,TGCGCCAGCAGCACATTAGCGGGAGGGGAAGGCACAGATACGCAGTATTTT,CASSTLAGGEGTDTQYF
TRBJ2-5,TRBV5-4,-,TRBD1,TGTGCCAGCAGCTCCTCAACCAGGGGGGAGACCCAGTACTTC,CASSSSTRGETQYF
TRBJ1-1,TRBV18,-,TRBD1,TGTGCCAGCTCAGACCTGACAGGGGGAAAGGGTGAAGCTTTCTTT,CASSDLTGGKGEAFF
TRBJ2-7,TRBV5-1,-,TRBD2,TGCGCCAGCAGCTCCCCGGGGGGTTACGAGCAGTACTTC,CASSSPGGYEQYF
TRBJ2-7,TRBV23-1,-,-,TGCGCCAGCAGTCAATCCCACTGTTCGTACGAGCAGTACTTC,CASSQSHCSYEQYF
TRBJ2-3,TRBV6-5,-,-,TGTGCCAGCAGACGGGACAGCACAGATACGCAGTATTTT,CASRRDSTDTQYF
TRBJ2-3,TRBV4-1,-,TRBD2,TGCGCCAGCAGCCAAGAGGTGGTAGCGGGGGGGCCTAGAGGCACAGATACGCAGTATTTT,CASSQEVVAGGPRGTDTQYF
TRBJ1-2,TRBV18,-,-,TGTGCCAGCTCACCATCGGAGAATTATAACTATGGCTACACCTTC,CASSPSENYNYGYTF
TRBJ2-4,TRBV5-4,once,-,TGTGCCAGCAGCTCGTACGGGCCCGAAAACATTCAGTACTTC,CASSSYGPENIQYF
TRBJ2-1,TRBV10-2,few,-,TGCGCCACCTCCGTCGGGACCTACAATGAGCAGTTCTTC,CATSVGTYNEQFF
TRBJ2-5,TRBV18,-,-,TGTGCCAGCTCGCGCCAAGAGACCCAGTACTTC,CASSRQETQYF
TRBJ2-7,TRBV4-1,-,TRBD2,TGCGCCAGCAGCCGAGGGGACTACCCCTCCTACGAGCAGTACTTC,CASSRGDYPSYEQYF
TRBJ1-6,TRBV6-4,-,-,TGTGCCAGCAGCTCCAGGGTTTCGGATTCACCCCTCCACTTT,CASSSRVSDSPLHF
TRBJ2-7,TRBV6-6,-,-,TGTGCCAGCAGTTACGGGGGCCCCTACGAGCAGTACTTC,CASSYGGPYEQYF
TRBJ2-1,TRBV2,-,-,TGTGCCAGCATTGAGGGAGAGGTGATTTACAATGAGCAGTTCTTC,CASIEGEVIYNEQFF
TRBJ1-1,TRBV9,-,-,TGTGCCAGCTCGTGGACGGCGAACACTGAAGCTTTCTTT,CASSWTANTEAFF
TRBJ2-2,TRBV7-3,-,TRBD2,TGTGCCAGCAGCCCCCGGACTAGCGGTCCCCGGGAGCTGTTTTTT,CASSPRTSGPRELFF
TRBJ1-5,TRBV21-1,-,-,TGTGCCAGCAGCAGCAAAAAGGGGGGCAGAGGCAATCAGCCCCAGCATTTT,CASSSKKGGRGNQPQHF
TRBJ2-7,TRBV18,once,TRBD1,TGTGCCAGCTCACCCTCAGGGGGATACGAGCAGTACTTC,CASSPSGGYEQYF
TRBJ1-5,TRBV4-3,-,-,TGCGCCAGCAGCCAAGATTCAGGGGTCGGTCAGCCCCAGCATTTT,CASSQDSGVGQPQHF
TRBJ2-1,TRBV6-1,once,-,TGTGCCAGCAGTGCCCGCCTGGGGGCCGGCGGTTACAATGAGCAGTTCTTC,CASSARLGAGGYNEQFF
TRBJ2-3,TRBV2,-,TRBD2,TGTGCCAGCAGTGACGGGCTAGCGGGCAACACAGATACGCAGTATTTT,CASSDGLAGNTDTQYF
TRBJ2-7,TRBV30,-,-,TGTGCCTGGATCCCGGCAGGGGCCTACGAGCAGTACTTC,CAWIPAGAYEQYF
TRBJ1-1,TRBV4-1,-,TRBD1,TGCGCCAGCAGCCACCAGGGGGGTATAAACACTGAAGCTTTCTTT,CASSHQGGINTEAFF
TRBJ1-1,TRBV28,-,-,TGTGCCAGCAGTACCCTCGGCAGGGGACCTCGGGCTTTCTTT,CASSTLGRGPRAFF
TRBJ2-7,TRBV4-3,few,-,TGCGCCAGCAGCCAAGTGGGGGGTTACGAGCAGTACTTC,CASSQVGGYEQYF
TRBJ1-5,TRBV20-1,-,-,TGCAGTGCCGCGGGAAATCAGCCCCAGCATTTT,CSAAGNQPQHF
TRBJ2-2,TRBV3-1/TRBV3-2,-,-,TGTGCCAGCAGAAGGTGGGCCGGGGAGCTGTTTTTT,CASRRWAGELFF
TRBJ2-5,TRBV7-8,-,-,TGTGCCAGCAGCCCCTGGAGGGGAGAGACCCAGTACTTC,CASSPWRGETQYF
TRBJ1-2,TRBV7-2,-,-,TGTGCCAGCAGCTTAGTTTCCGGGCAAGCTAACTATGGCTACACCTTC,CASSLVSGQANYGYTF
TRBJ1-6,TRBV5-1,-,TRBD1,TGCGCCAGCAGCTCCTTCCCGGGACAGAATTCACCCCTCCACTTT,CASSSFPGQNSPLHF
TRBJ2-3,TRBV28,few,-,TGTGCCAGCACCCTCCTAAGTAACACAGATACGCAGTATTTT,CASTLLSNTDTQYF
TRBJ2-7,TRBV7-2,-,-,TGTGCCAGCAGCTTAGGGGCAGCCAGCTCCTACGAGCAGTACTTC,CASSLGAASSYEQYF
TRBJ1-1,TRBV28,-,TRBD1,TGTGCCAGCAGACTTTACAGGGGCACTGAAGCTTTCTTT,CASRLYRGTEAFF
TRBJ2-7,TRBV5-1,-,-,TGCGCCAGCAGCTCGGCCGGAGGGGGATGGGAGCAGTACTTC,CASSSAGGGWEQYF
TRBJ1-3,TRBV24-1,-,-,TGTGCCACCAGTGATGCACAGGGTGCTGGAAACACCATATATTTT,CATSDAQGAGNTIYF
TRBJ2-7,TRBV6-1,-,-,TGTGCCAGCAGTGAAGCGCATTCCGGTACGCTGAGGGAGCAGTACTTC,CASSEAHSGTLREQYF
TRBJ2-1,TRBV28,-,-,TGTGCCAGCAGTTTAGACCTGGGGCGGTTCTTC,CASSLDLGRFF
TRBJ2-5,TRBV18,-,-,TGTGCCAGCTCTCCTCTCCGGCAAGAGACCCAGTACTTC,CASSPLRQETQYF